The 5 T cell receptor beta chains in this list originate from one sample, sequenced in a study of synovial regulatory T cells in juvenile arthritis. This table comes from immunoSEQ multiplex PCR, and its TCRdb copy is limited to in-frame clones, with some not included. This table holds about 10,000 clones. The sequenced sample consisted of Treg cells from blood. Subset described: remaining (HLA-DR-negative) circulating blood Treg cells. These TCRs come from a donor between 2 and 29 years old with juvenile idiopathic arthritis.

CDR3 sequence: CASSAERGDYGYTF. The chain links TRBV6-6 to TRBJ1-2. The CDR3 covers 14 residues. A DNA sequence was not provided. Germline V gene lookup returns CDR1 MNHNY and CDR2 SVGAGI (reference sequence).

CDR3 sequence reads: CASSLRGDSPLHF. J is TRBJ1-6 and V is TRBV4-3. Germline V CDR1 and CDR2: LGHNA, YSLEER. CDR3 length: 13 residues. No nucleotide data were recorded.

The rearrangement joins TRBV10-3 to TRBJ1-2. Germline V gene sequence: CDR1 ENHRY, CDR2 SYGVKD. CDR3 length: 17 amino acids. No DNA is given. The CDR3: CAIRAQDGTASDYGYTF.

The chain uses TRBV6-1 and TRBJ1-3; TCRdb calls TRBD1, which cannot be checked without DNA. This CDR3 has 13 residues. Nucleotide data are not available. Germline loops: CDR1 MNHNS, CDR2 SASEGT. CDR3 protein: CASRLQPGNTIYF.

V is TRBV7-9 and J is TRBJ2-1; TCRdb picks TRBD2, but there is no DNA to check that call. Germline V CDR1 and CDR2: SEHNR, FQNEAQ (reference sequence). The CDR3 has 19 amino acids. Nucleotide data are not available. The CDR3 loop is CASSYSTPRGRFSYNEQFF.